Described below is a single TCR beta chain sequence and its context. No cognate antigen has been identified for it. No quality values exist for individual bases; no much larger clone is one base distant. The cohort was made up of 650 to 700 healthy bone marrow donors. At the time of sampling, all cohort members were nominally healthy, though unrecorded immune exposures were likely present. The donor was CMV seronegative and belonged to the group of around 350 seronegative cohort members. Every donor gave a peripheral blood sample, and the peripheral blood mononuclear cells from that sample were used for TCR beta sequencing. The Qiagen DNeasy Blood Extraction Kit was used to extract genomic DNA from the blood cell samples. The data are from a study of cytomegalovirus exposure and HLA in healthy donors (dated by TCRdb to the late 2010s). Turning to the overall study: An earlier analysis of about 560 of the donors reported about 260 Gb of sequence data and 100 million to 120 million unique TCR beta sequences obtained from around 190 million T cells. Around 320 gigabases of sequencing data and approximately 93 million unique TCR sequences were included in an early release covering roughly 700 HLA-typed donors. Among the roughly 400 genotyped donors, 81% belonged to the genetic ancestry cluster associated with self-reported Caucasian donors. The aim of the study was to test whether cataloging public T cell receptors could identify signatures of past pathogen exposure. The T cell repertoires of around 730 subjects were profiled by immunosequencing and related to cytomegalovirus serostatus. In addition to the first cohort of 650 to 750 subjects, a separate validation cohort of 120 different subjects was used. High-throughput TCR immunosequencing, statistical association of individual TCRs with disease status, and machine learning were combined to predict cytomegalovirus infection status. In a later analysis, previously published TCR beta repertoires from roughly 710 donors were re-analyzed and high-resolution HLA genotyping was added so that TCR occurrence patterns could be studied. Rather than using new phenotypic data, the later analysis identified candidate immune exposures from TCR beta sequences and from how often those sequences occurred across donors. An earlier analysis of 587 of the donors applied high-throughput TCR beta sequencing to assess whether each TCR beta V gene segment acted as functional or pseudogenic. Donor age, sex, ethnicity and CMV serostatus were compiled together with the repertoire data. A later genetic analysis used genome-wide SNP genotypes for about 55% of the 666 donors, treating that subset as a discovery cohort. Every repertoire in the discovery cohort had been generated on one and the same sequencing platform. HLA typing covered class I and class II loci at four-digit resolution. The number of donors typed differed by locus, with about 620-630 for A, B, C, DRB1 and DQB1, over 500 for DQA1, 600 to 610 for DPA1, and 472 for DPB1. Four to six DR-DQ haplotypes were handled as single units for association and clustering because linkage in the cohort was strong. Across some 400 genotyped donors of the cohort, an average of 235,054 unique TCR beta nucleotide sequences per donor were sequenced, and roughly 20% of those sequences were non-productive. General conclusions and limits of the study: In vitro tests confirmed that three of the cytomegalovirus-associated TCR beta chains recognize cytomegalovirus antigens. A later analysis reported that several top co-occurrence clusters appeared linked to parvovirus B19, influenza, CMV and Epstein-Barr virus. The sequencing pipeline was judged likely to have produced a cluster of highly shared sequence variants as a technical artifact. Correlated functional status among segregating V segments might be attributable to linkage disequilibrium, but an unknown experimental factor could not be ruled out. The earlier analysis of almost 600 of the donors excluded approximately 15 rarely observed V segments, including chromosome 9 orphons, because counts were too low. A later analysis found that most CMV-associated TCR beta chains appeared HLA-restricted, with HLA associations seemingly driven largely by CMV exposure. Compared with the 666-donor mean, donors in an Asian-associated ancestry cluster had fewer N-insertions in productive TCRs, according to a later genetic analysis. The classifier was reported to diagnose cytomegalovirus status with high specificity and sensitivity in both the original cohort and the validation cohort. The study gave a list of over 150 TCR beta chains associated with cytomegalovirus. A later analysis found that HLA-associated TCR beta chains were more clonally expanded and had lower generation probabilities than equally common non-associated chains. In a later genetic analysis, a missense DCLRE1C variant was associated with V-gene and J-gene trimming of TCR beta chains, and the association was replicated in an independent cohort. Most TCR sequences were seen in very few donors, while some public TCRs were found in many individuals. In a later analysis, the rate of TCR association differed among HLA loci, with DRB1 alleles having the most associated TCRs and HLA-C alleles having the fewest. According to the authors, the approach could potentially be generalized to other disease states and immunological phenotypes. An earlier analysis of 450 to 750 of the donors showed that most TCR beta V segments appeared in productive rearrangements either about 87% or about 30% of the time, which broadly matched IMGT annotations. Because HLA typing was unavailable for some donors at each locus, only the typed subset was used in association tests. A later analysis associated some 17,000 TCR beta sequences with specific HLA alleles at a false discovery rate of 0.05. The only immune exposure information available for the cohort was CMV serostatus. In this cohort, only TCR beta chains were sequenced, and detectable features were limited by the absence of alpha or paired-chain data. A further reported finding was that TCR beta sequences accurately predicted the HLA-A and HLA-B alleles for most subjects in the first cohort. Roughly uniform sequencing depth across donors was assumed in presence/absence analyses, although this assumption may not hold. When HLA alleles, especially DR and DQ, strongly co-occurred, TCR associations were difficult to assign to individual alleles.

Library preparation was by the immunoSEQ multiplex PCR assay. For the multiplex PCR, a mixture combining 60 forward primers for TCR Vbeta segments and 13 reverse primers for TCR Jbeta segments was used. A multiplex PCR assay on genomic DNA amplified the CDR3 region of rearranged TCR beta genes. On the Illumina HiSeq System, the amplified TCR beta libraries were sequenced as 87-base-pair reads. In the authors' own workflow: In a later analysis, tens of millions of unique TCR beta chains were counted across the roughly 670 repertoires, and roughly 10 million of these chains were shared by at least two donors. Raw reads were error-corrected and collapsed into unique sequences with a nearest-neighbor algorithm that merged closely related sequences to remove PCR and sequencing errors. Alignment of CDR3 sequences to IMGT reference sequences was used to assign V, D and J gene segments. Each retained sequence needed at least a six-nucleotide match to both a V gene segment and a J gene segment. A rearrangement counted as productive if the CDR3 had no stop codons and remained in frame with V and J, and every other rearrangement counted as non-productive. Following IMGT convention, CDR3 was defined as the stretch from the second conserved V-encoded cysteine up to the conserved J-encoded phenylalanine. Sequences without an unambiguous match to a single V gene segment were excluded from the earlier analysis of approximately 560 of the donors. In an earlier analysis of roughly 600 of the donors, a V segment was called functional when productive rearrangements were above 56.7%, and segregating when the standard deviation between donors exceeded 5%. To diagnose cytomegalovirus status from the catalog of TCR beta chain sequences, a statistical classification framework was built. V and J gene assignment, in a later analysis, came from comparing TCR nucleotide sequences with IMGT/GENE-DB human TR gene sequences. Using the TCRdist pipeline, a later analysis assigned CDR3 sequences along with most-parsimonious VDJ recombination scenarios. In a later analysis, each TCR beta chain was defined by its CDR3 amino acid sequence together with its V-gene family, and reads without a unique V-gene family were excluded. As a way to deal with suspected cross-contamination and a sequencing artifact, a later analysis dropped roughly 620 nucleotide sequences that were highly shared and had low generation probability. A later analysis calculated a clonal expansion index for each public chain from normalized within-repertoire ranks of inferred template counts. Generation probabilities in a later analysis came from a VDJ recombination model fitted to out-of-frame rearrangements, and those results were checked against IGoR. A later analysis scored TCR-TCR, TCR-HLA and TCR-CMV co-occurrence with hypergeometric tests, applying a repertoire-size bias correction to TCR pairs. A later analysis estimated false discovery rates by permuting HLA or CMV assignments 20 times. In a later analysis, co-occurring TCRs were grouped with DBSCAN, and TCRdist sequence similarity was added when clustering was performed within HLA-allele-positive subsets. Repertoires with fewer than 30,000 or more than 120,000 public chains, plus five repertoires with anomalous nucleotide sharing, were excluded from co-occurrence clustering. TCRdb retrieved this table from immuneACCESS and kept in-frame rearrangements only. Not all clones are present; in checked studies, unresolved V genes account for under half, and no reason is known for the remainder. Clone size and V and J calls were adopted from that table, with D and trimming inferred from the DNA. This sample holds about 67,000 clones; approximately 67% were observed only once. Under 2.5% of the sample is taken by the ten largest.

This TCR was sampled from a woman under 40 in good health and CMV-seronegative. The source material was PBMCs.

In nucleotide form, the sequence is TGTGCCAGCAGCCCGAGCGGGGGGGCGATACGGCACAATGAGCAGTTCTTC. It encodes CASSPSGGAIRHNEQFF. The chain was built from TRBV11-3 and TRBJ2-1, and TRBD2 aligns with 10 junction nucleotides. The CDR3, from cysteine to phenylalanine, totals 17 residues. CDR3 DNA only is kept here, 51 bases in frame from base 1. CDR1 and CDR2, looked up from the germline V gene, are SGHNT and YENEEA. After removal of 5 bases from V and 5 bases from J, the junction retains 12 bases not matched to a gene.